A selection of T cell receptor beta chains follows, all from one sample in a study of cytomegalovirus exposure and HLA in healthy donors. Profiled with immunoSEQ multiplex PCR; TCRdb holds only in-frame clones, not every one. The repertoire has about 140,000 clones, 94% of them found once; the top ten carry 1.8%. Source material: PBMCs. Source of these receptors: a man younger than 35 in good health and CMV-seropositive. CDR3s include the opening cysteine and the closing phenylalanine or tryptophan. D genes are given only for firm matches. Part of the rows lack a size; the others show once, few, many or a class for expanded clones.

NA,TRBJ2-5,TRBD2,TRBV4-1,16,CASSRQLAGVGETQYF,TGCGCCAGCAGCCGACAACTAGCGGGAGTTGGGGAGACCCAGTACTTC
NA,TRBJ1-1,TRBD1,TRBV7-9,16,CASSPGQGARGTEAFF,TGTGCCAGCAGCCCCGGACAGGGGGCCCGAGGCACTGAAGCTTTCTTT
once,TRBJ1-1,NA,TRBV6-1,14,CASAPAAMNTEAFF,TGTGCCAGCGCCCCCGCGGCGATGAACACTGAAGCTTTCTTT
NA,TRBJ1-3,NA,TRBV4-2,14,CASSQSGSGNTIYF,TGTGCCAGCAGCCAGTCGGGGAGTGGAAACACCATATATTTT
NA,TRBJ2-7,TRBD2,TRBV28,15,CASLSWTSGKYEQYF,TGTGCCAGTTTATCATGGACTAGCGGGAAATACGAGCAGTACTTC
NA,TRBJ2-2,NA,TRBV9,14,CASGLLASTGELFF,TGTGCCAGCGGTCTATTAGCGAGCACCGGGGAGCTGTTTTTT
once,TRBJ1-1,TRBD1,TRBV30,15,CAWSVGGTGGAEAFF,TGTGCCTGGAGTGTAGGAGGGACAGGGGGCGCTGAAGCTTTCTTT
NA,TRBJ1-1,NA,TRBV6-6,13,CASTLGDRTEAFF,TGTGCCAGCACCCTAGGAGACCGCACTGAAGCTTTCTTT
NA,TRBJ2-3,NA,TRBV5-1,16,CASSLGYSLNTDTQYF,TGCGCCAGCAGCTTGGGGTACAGCTTAAACACAGATACGCAGTATTTT
few,TRBJ1-1,NA,TRBV25-1,14,CASSVEGPGAEAFF,TGTGCCAGCAGTGTGGAGGGGCCGGGGGCTGAAGCTTTCTTT
NA,TRBJ2-3,TRBD1,TRBV2,15,CASSLDRDSTDTQYF,TGTGCCAGCAGTCTTGACAGGGATAGCACAGATACGCAGTATTTT
NA,TRBJ2-1,NA,TRBV2,13,CASSEGEGNEQFF,TGTGCCAGCAGTGAAGGTGAGGGCAATGAGCAGTTCTTC
NA,TRBJ1-5,NA,TRBV27,19,CASSLGGTLEPERNQPQHF,TGTGCCAGCAGTTTGGGTGGGACTTTGGAACCCGAGAGAAATCAGCCCCAGCATTTT
NA,TRBJ2-7,NA,TRBV11-2,13,CASSLGPGYEQYF,TGTGCCAGCAGCTTAGGGCCGGGCTACGAGCAGTACTTC
NA,TRBJ2-3,TRBD2,TRBV5-4,17,CASSSGLAGGGTDTQYF,TGTGCCAGCAGCTCGGGACTAGCGGGAGGGGGCACAGATACGCAGTATTTT
NA,TRBJ2-5,TRBD2,TRBV5-1,14,CASSWGAGRETQYF,TGCGCCAGCAGCTGGGGAGCGGGAAGGGAGACCCAGTACTTC
NA,TRBJ2-7,NA,TRBV5-1,12,CASSFLGGEQYF,TGCGCCAGCAGCTTCCTTGGCGGTGAGCAGTACTTC
NA,TRBJ2-2,NA,TRBV7-9,14,CASSLGQDTGELFF,TGTGCCAGCAGCTTAGGACAAGACACCGGGGAGCTGTTTTTT
NA,TRBJ2-7,TRBD1,TRBV6-5,16,CASSSLATGTPYEQYF,TGTGCCAGCAGTTCCCTTGCGACAGGGACCCCCTACGAGCAGTACTTC
NA,TRBJ2-3,TRBD2,TRBV27,17,CASSPWGASGRLDTQYF,TGTGCCAGCAGTCCATGGGGGGCTAGCGGGAGGCTGGATACGCAGTATTTT
NA,TRBJ1-2,TRBD1,TRBV20-1,11,CSALTGVDYTF,TGCAGTGCTTTGACAGGGGTTGACTACACCTTC
NA,TRBJ2-7,NA,TRBV19,14,CASNDPGSSYEQYF,TGTGCCAGTAACGACCCGGGGAGCTCCTACGAGCAGTACTTC
NA,TRBJ1-3,TRBD1,TRBV7-6,17,CASSLGGQGQYGNTIYF,TGTGCCAGCAGCTTAGGCGGACAGGGTCAATATGGAAACACCATATATTTT
NA,TRBJ1-5,NA,TRBV10-3,16,CAISEFWTDSNQPQHF,TGTGCCATCAGTGAGTTCTGGACAGATAGCAATCAGCCCCAGCATTTT